This T cell receptor (beta chain) was observed in a study of blood T cell repertoires in COVID-19. Background on the study: Researchers got acute and convalescent COVID-19 samples from the United States, Italy and Spain. Sources were T cells, B-cell-depleted T cells, or PBMCs; the material itself was cDNA or gDNA.

As handled by the study authors: The authors estimated nucleated cell counts from reference gene primer amplification. Clones were sequenced by immunoSEQ multiplex PCR, and TCRdb holds only the in-frame ones, with some missing. V and J calls and clone size follow that table, whereas D and trimming were derived from the DNA. The sample holds under 200,000 clones; 88% are singletons and the top ten take approximately 2.1%. CDR3 length: 12 residues. Germline lookup yields CDR1 MDHEN and CDR2 SYDVKM. Trimming shortened V by 1 base and J by 11 bases, and 11 bases separated the two germline ends. This rearrangement joins TRBV28 to TRBJ1-1; a weak D match, TRBD1 (5 bases). The source is a man aged 50 to 60 who had recovered from COVID-19. The sequencing input was peripheral blood. The CDR3 reads CASSLLGEEAFF. CDR3 DNA: TGTGCCAGCAGTTTATTGGGGGAGGAGGCTTTCTTT.